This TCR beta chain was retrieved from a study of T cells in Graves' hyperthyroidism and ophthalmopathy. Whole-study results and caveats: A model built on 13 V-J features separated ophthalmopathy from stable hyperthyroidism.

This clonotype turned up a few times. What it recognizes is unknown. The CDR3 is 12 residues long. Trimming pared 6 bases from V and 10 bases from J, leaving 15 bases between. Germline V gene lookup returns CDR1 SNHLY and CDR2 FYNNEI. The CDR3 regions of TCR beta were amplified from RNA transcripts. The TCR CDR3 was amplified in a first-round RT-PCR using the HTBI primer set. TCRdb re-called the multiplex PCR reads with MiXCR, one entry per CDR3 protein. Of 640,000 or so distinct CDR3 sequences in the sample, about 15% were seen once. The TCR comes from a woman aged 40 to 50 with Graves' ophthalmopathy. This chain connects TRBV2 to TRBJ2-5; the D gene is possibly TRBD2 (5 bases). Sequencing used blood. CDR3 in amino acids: CASSASHGDQYF. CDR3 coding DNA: TGTGCCAGCAGCGCTAGCCACGGGGACCAGTACTTC.